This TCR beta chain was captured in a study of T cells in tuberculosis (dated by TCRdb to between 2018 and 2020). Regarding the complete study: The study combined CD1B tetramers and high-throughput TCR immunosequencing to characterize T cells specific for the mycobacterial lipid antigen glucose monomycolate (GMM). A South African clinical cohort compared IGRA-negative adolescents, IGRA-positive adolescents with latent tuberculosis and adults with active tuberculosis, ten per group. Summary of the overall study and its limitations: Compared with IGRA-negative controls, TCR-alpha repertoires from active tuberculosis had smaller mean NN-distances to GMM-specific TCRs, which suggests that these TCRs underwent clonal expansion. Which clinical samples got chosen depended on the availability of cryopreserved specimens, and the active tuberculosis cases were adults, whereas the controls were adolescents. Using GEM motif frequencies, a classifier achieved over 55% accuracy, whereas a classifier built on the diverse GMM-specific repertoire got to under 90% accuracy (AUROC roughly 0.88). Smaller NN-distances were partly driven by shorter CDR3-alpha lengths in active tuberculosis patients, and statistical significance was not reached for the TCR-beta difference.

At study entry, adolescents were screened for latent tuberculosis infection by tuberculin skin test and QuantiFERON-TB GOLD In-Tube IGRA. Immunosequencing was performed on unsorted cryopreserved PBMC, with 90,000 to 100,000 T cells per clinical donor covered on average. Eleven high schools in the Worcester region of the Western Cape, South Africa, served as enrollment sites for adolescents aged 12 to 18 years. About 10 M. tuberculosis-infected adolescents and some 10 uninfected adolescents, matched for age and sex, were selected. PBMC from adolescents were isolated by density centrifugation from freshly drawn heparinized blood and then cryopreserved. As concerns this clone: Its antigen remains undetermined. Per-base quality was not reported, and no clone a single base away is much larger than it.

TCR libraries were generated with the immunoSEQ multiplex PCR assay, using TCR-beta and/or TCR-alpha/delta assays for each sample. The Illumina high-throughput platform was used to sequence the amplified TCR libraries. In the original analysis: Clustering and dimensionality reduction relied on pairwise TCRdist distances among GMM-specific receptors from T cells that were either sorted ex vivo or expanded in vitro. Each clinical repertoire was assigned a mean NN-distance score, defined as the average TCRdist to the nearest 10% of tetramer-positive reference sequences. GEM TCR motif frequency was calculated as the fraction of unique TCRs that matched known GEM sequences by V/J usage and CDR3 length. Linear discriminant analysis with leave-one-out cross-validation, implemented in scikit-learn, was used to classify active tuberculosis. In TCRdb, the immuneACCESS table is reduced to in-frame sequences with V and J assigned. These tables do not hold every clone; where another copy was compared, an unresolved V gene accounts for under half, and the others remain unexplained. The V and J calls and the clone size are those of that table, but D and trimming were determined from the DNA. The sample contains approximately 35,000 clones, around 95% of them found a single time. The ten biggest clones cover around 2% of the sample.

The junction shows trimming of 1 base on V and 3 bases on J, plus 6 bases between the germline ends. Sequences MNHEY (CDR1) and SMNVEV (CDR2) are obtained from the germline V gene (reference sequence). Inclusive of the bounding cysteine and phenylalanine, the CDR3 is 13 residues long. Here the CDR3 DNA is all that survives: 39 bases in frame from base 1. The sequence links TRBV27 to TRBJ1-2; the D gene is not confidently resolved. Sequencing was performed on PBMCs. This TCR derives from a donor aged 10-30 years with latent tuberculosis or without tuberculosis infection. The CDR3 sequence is CASSLYRDYGYTF. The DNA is TGTGCCAGCAGTTTATATCGCGACTATGGCTACACCTTC.